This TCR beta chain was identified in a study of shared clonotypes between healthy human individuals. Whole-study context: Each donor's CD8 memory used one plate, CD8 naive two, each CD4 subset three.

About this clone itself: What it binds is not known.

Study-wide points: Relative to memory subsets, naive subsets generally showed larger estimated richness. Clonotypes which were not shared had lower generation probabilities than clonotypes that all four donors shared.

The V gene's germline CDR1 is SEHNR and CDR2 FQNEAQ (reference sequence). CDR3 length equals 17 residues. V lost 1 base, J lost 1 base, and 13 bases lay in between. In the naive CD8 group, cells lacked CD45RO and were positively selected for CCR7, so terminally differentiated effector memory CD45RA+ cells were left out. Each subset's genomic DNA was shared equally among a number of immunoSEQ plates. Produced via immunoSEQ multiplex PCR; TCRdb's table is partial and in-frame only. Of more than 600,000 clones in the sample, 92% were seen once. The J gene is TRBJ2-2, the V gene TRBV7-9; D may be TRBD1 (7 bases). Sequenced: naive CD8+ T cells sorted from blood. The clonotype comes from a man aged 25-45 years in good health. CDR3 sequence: CASSLGRGQKNTGELFF. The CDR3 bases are TGTGCCAGCAGCTTAGGGAGGGGACAGAAGAACACCGGGGAGCTGTTTTTT.